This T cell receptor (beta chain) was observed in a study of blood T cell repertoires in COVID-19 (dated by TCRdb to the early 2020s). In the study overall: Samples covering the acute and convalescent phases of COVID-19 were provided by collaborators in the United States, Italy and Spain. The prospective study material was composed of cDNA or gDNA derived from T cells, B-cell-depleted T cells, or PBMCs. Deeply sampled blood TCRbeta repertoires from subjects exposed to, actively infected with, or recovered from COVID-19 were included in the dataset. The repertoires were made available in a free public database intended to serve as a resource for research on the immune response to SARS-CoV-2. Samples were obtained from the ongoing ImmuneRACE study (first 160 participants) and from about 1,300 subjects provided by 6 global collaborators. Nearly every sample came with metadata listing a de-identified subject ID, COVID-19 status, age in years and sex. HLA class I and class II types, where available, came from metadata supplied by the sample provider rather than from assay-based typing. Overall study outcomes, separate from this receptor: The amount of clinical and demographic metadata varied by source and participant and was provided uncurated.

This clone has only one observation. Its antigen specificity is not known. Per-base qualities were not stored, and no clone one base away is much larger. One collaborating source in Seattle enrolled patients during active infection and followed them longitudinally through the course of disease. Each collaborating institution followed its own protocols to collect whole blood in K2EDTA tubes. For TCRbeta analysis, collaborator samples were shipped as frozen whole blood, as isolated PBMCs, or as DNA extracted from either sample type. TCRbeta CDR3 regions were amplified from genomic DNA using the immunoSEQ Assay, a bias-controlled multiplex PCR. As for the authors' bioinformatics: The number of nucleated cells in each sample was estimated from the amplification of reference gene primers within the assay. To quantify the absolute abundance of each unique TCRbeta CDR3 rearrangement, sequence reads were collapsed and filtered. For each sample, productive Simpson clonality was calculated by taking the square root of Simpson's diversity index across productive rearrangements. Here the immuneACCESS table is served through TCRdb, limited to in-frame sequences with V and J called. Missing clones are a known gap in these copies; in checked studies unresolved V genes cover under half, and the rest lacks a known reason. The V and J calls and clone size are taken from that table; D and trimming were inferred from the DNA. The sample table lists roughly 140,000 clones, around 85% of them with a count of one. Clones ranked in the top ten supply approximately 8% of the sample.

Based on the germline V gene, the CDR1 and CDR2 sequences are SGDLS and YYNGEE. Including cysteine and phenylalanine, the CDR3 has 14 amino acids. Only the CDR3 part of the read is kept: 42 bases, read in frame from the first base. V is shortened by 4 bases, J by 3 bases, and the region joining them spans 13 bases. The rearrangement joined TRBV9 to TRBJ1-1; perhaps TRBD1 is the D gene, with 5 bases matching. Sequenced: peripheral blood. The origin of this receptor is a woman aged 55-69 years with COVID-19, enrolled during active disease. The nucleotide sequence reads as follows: TGTGCCAGCAGCCCCCTGACAGCTTACACTGAAGCTTTCTTT. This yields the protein CASSPLTAYTEAFF.